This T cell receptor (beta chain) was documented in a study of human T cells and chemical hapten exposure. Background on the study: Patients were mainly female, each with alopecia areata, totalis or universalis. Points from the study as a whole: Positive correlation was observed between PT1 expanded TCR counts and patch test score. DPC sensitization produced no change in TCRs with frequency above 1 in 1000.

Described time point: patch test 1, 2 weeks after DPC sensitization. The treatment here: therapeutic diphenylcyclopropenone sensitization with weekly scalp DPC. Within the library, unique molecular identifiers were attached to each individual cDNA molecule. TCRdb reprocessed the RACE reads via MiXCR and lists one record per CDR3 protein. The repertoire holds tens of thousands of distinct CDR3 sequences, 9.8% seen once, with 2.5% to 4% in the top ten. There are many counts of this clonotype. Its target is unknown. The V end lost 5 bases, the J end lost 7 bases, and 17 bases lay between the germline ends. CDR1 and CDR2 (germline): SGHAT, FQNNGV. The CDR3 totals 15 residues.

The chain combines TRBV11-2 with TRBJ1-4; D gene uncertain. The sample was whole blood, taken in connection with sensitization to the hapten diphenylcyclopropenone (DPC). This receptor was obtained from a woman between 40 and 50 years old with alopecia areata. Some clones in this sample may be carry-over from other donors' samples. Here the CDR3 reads CASSPLGSVREKLFF. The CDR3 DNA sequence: TGTGCCAGCAGCCCATTGGGCAGCGTACGTGAAAAACTGTTTTTT.